This T cell receptor (beta chain) came from a study of CD8+ T cells in alopecia areata. Note on this clone: What it binds is not known.

CDR1 and CDR2 (germline): SGHDT, YYEEEE. The length of the CDR3 is 12 residues. Trimming took off 0 bases at V and 4 bases at J, with 4 bases between the two ends. Whole-study results and caveats: Many expanded lesional clones persisted in scalp and blood during tofacitinib. Scalp clonality and expanded CD8+ clones among the top 100 showed significant decreases with tofacitinib.

Described treatment: oral pan-JAK inhibitor, 5-10 mg twice daily. cDNA serving as the sequencing template came from extracted, reverse transcribed RNA. TCRdb's copy holds only in-frame clones and misses some; the assay was immunoSEQ multiplex PCR. The data hold about 270,000 clones, with over 45% observed a single time. The source material was CD4+ T cells sorted from blood, sampled between weeks 51 and 54, from a patient treated with tofacitinib. This chain links TRBV5-6 with TRBJ1-1, with D unresolved. The source of this sequence is a human donor with alopecia areata. Written as DNA, the CDR3 is TGTGCCAGCAGCTTGGTGGCCACTGAAGCTTTCTTT. As protein: CASSLVATEAFF.